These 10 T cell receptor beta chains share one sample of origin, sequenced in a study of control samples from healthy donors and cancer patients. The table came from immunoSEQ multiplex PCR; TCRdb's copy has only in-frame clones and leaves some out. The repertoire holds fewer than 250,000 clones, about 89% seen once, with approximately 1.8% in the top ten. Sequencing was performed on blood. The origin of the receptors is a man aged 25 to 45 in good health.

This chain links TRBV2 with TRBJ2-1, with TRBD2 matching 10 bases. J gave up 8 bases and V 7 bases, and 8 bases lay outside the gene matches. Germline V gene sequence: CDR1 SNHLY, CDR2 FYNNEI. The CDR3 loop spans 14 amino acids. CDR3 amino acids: CASKTGTSVDEQFF. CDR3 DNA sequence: TGTGCCAGCAAAACTGGGACTAGCGTCGATGAGCAGTTCTTC. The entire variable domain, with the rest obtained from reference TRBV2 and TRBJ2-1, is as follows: EPEVTQTPSHQVTQMGQEVILRCVPISNHLYFYWYRQILGQKVEFLVSFYNNEISEKSEIFDDQFSVERPDGSNFTLKIRSTKLEDSAMYFCASKTGTSVDEQFFGPGTRLTVL.

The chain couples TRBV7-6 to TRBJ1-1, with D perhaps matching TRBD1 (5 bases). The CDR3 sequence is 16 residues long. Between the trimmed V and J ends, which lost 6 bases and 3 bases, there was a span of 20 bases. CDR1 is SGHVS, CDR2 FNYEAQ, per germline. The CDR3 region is CASSYSGGRIDTEAFF. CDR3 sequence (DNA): TGTGCCAGCAGTTATAGTGGGGGGAGGATCGACACTGAAGCTTTCTTT.

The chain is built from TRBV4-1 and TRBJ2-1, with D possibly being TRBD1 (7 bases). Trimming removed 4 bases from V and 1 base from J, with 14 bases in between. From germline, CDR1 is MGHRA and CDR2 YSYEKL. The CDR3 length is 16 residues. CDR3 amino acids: CASSPGGGTSYNEQFF. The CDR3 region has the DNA TGCGCCAGCAGCCCCGGAGGGGGCACGTCCTACAATGAGCAGTTCTTC.

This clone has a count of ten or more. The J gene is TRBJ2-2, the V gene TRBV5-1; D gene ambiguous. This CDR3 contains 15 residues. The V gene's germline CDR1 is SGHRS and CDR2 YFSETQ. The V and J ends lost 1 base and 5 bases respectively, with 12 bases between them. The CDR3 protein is CASSLRALGTGELFF. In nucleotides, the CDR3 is TGCGCCAGCAGCTTGAGAGCCCTGGGGACCGGGGAGCTGTTTTTT.

CDR3 amino acids: CASSFLIGPSSYEQYF. The CDR3 DNA reads TGCGCCAGCAGCTTCCTAATCGGACCTAGCTCCTACGAGCAGTACTTC. J is TRBJ2-7 and V is TRBV5-1, with D hard to call. The V gene's germline CDR1 is SGHRS and CDR2 YFSETQ. The V end lost 2 bases, the J end lost 0 bases, and 15 bases lay between the germline ends. There are 16 residues in the CDR3.

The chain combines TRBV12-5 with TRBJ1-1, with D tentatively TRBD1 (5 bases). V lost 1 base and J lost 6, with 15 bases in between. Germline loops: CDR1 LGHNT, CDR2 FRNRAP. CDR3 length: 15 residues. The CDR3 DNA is TGTGCTAGTGGTTTGGACCCTTTGAGGGGTCCTGAAGCTTTCTTT. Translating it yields CASGLDPLRGPEAFF.

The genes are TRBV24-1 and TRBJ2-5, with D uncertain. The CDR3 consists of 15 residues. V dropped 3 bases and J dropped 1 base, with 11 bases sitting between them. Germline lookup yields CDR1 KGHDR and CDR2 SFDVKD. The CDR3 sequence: CATSDPGHAQETQYF. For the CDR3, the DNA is TGTGCCACCAGTGATCCCGGGCACGCCCAAGAGACCCAGTACTTC.

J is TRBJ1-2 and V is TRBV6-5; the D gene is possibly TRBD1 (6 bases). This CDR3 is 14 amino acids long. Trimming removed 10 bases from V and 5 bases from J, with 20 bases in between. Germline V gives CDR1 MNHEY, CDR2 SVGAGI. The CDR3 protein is CATLGGTETYGYTF. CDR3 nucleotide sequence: TGTGCCACCCTAGGGGGGACCGAAACTTATGGCTACACCTTC.

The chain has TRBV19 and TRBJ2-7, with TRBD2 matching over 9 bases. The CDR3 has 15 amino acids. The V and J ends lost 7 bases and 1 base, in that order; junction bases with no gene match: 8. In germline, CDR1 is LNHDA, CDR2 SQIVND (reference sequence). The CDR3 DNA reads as TGTGCCAGTACAGGTAGCGGGGGCGCGTCCTACGAGCAGTACTTC. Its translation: CASTGSGGASYEQYF.

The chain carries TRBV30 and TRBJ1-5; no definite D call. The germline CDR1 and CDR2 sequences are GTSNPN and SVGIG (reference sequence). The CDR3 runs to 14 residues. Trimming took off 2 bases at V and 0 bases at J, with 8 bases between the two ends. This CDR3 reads CAWSRQHSNQPQHF. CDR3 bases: TGTGCCTGGAGTCGACAACATAGCAATCAGCCCCAGCATTTT.